This paragraph covers one TCR beta chain sequence. This clonotype has a count of ten or more. There is no known antigen for this receptor. Nothing much larger sits one base from this clone, and base qualities are not available. The instrument was an Illumina HiSeq 2500. Quantitative 5'-RACE with molecular barcodes was used to prepare TCR beta libraries. On the authors' methods: Disease-linked TCR variants were identified with a new computational method built on a probabilistic model of VDJ rearrangement. TCRdb redid the processing of the public reads, applying fastp at Q25 and MiXCR, and retained in-frame beta chains. Each record represents a unique CDR3 protein, reported with the most common genes and DNA among its rows. TCRdb, not the authors, supplied the V and J calls. Here the sample has under 250,000 distinct CDR3 sequences; 7% to 10% occur a single time. Jointly, the top ten make up more than 4.5% of the sample.

These data come from a study of CD8 T cells in ankylosing spondylitis (dated by TCRdb to the late 2010s). The study in broad terms: The study set out to find disease-linked TCR variants by profiling T cell receptor beta repertoires in ankylosing spondylitis patients and healthy donors. The full study cohort comprised 25 ankylosing spondylitis patients and about 110 healthy donors. Peripheral blood was sampled, and synovial fluid was also collected from ankylosing spondylitis patients. What the research found in general, with its limitations: According to the report, matched synovial fluid samples from ankylosing spondylitis patients were significantly enriched for the disease-linked clones. Some motif variants were previously reported in synovial fluid and blood of reactive arthritis patients, suggesting common disease-initiation mechanisms. A TCR beta motif of fewer than 10 highly homologous amino acid variants appeared characteristic of blood from ankylosing spondylitis patients. The disease-linked clones showed a CD8+ phenotype and occurred at relatively low frequencies in peripheral blood.

V and J lose 1 base and 0 bases, and a span of 14 bases separates them. Inclusive of the bounding cysteine and phenylalanine, the CDR3 is 17 residues long. The sequence is cut down to CDR3 DNA, 51 bases in frame from base 1. In the germline V gene, CDR1 corresponds to SGHRS and CDR2 to YFSETQ. The TCR sequence derives from a female donor with ankylosing spondylitis or in good health (not recorded which). Here the chain combines TRBV5-1 and TRBJ1-5, with TRBD1 tentatively as D gene (5 bases match). Sequenced: blood, either unsorted or a sorted T cell fraction (not recorded which). The DNA sequence is TGCGCCAGCAGCTTGAGGCAGGGAGATTCTAGCAATCAGCCCCAGCATTTT. Its protein product is CASSLRQGDSSNQPQHF.